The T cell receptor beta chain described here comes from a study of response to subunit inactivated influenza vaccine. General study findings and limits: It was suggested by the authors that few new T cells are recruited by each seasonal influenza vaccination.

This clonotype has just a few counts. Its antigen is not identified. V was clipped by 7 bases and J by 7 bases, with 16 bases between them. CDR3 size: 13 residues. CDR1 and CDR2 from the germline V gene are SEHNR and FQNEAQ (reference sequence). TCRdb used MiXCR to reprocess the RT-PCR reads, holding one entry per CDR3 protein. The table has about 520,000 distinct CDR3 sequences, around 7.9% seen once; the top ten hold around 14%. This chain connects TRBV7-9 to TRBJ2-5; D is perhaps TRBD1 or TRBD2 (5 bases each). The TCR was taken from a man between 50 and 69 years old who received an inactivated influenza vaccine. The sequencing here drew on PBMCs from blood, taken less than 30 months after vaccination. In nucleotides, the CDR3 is TGTGCCAGCATCCTGGGGGTCACTGGGACCCAGTACTTC. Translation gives CASILGVTGTQYF.